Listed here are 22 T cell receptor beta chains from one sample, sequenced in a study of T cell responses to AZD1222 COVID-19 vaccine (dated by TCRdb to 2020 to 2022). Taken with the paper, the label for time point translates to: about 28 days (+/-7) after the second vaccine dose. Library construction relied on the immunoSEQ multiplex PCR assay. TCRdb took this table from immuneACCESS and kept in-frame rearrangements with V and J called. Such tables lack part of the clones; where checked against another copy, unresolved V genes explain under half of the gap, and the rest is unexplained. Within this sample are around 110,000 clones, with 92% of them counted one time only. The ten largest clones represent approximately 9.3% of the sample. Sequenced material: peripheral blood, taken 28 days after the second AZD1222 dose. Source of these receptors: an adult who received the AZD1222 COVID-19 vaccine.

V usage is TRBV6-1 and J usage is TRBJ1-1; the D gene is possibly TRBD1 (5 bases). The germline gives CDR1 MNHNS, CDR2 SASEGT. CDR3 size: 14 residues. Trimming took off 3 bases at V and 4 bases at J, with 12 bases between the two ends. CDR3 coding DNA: TGTGCCAGCAGTGAGGAGGGAAGGGGCACTGAAGCTTTCTTT. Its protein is CASSEEGRGTEAFF.

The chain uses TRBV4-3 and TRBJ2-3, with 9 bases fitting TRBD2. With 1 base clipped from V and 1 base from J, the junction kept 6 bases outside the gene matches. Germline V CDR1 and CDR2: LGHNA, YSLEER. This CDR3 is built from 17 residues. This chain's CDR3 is CASSQAISGSGTDTQYF. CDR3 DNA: TGCGCCAGCAGCCAAGCCATTAGCGGGAGCGGCACAGATACGCAGTATTTT.

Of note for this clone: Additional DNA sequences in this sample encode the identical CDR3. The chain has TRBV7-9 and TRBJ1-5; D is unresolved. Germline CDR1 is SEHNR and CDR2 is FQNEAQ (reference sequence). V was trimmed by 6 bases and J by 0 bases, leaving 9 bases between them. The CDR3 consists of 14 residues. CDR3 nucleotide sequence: TGTGCCAGCAGTCGTGACATTAGCAATCAGCCCCAGCATTTT. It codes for CASSRDISNQPQHF.

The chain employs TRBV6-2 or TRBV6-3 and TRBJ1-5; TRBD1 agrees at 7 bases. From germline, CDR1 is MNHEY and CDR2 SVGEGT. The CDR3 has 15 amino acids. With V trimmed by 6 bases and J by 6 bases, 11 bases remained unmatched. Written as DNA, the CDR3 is TGTGCCAGCAGCTATCGAACAGGGGTTATTCAGCCCCAGCATTTT. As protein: CASSYRTGVIQPQHF.

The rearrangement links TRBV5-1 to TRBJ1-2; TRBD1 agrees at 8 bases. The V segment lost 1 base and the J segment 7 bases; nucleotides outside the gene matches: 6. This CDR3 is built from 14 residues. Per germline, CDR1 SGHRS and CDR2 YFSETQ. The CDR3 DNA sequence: TGCGCCAGCAGCTTGTTGACAGGGGCGACTGGCTACACCTTC. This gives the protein CASSLLTGATGYTF.

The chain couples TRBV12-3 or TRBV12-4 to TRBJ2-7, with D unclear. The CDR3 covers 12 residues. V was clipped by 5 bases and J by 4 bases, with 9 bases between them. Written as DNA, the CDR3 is TGTGCCAGCAGTCTTTACCTGTACGAGCAGTACTTC. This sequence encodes CASSLYLYEQYF.

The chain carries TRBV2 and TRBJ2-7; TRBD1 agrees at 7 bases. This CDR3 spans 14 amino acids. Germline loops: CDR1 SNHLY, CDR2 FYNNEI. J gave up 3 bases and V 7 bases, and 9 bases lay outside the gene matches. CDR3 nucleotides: TGTGCCAGCAAGACAGGGTTTGATCTCTACGAGCAGTACTTC. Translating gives CASKTGFDLYEQYF.

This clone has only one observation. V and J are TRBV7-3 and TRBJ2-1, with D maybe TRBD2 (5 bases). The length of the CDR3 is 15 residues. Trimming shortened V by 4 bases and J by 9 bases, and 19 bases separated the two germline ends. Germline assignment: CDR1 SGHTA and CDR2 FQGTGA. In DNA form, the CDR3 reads TGTGCCAGCAGCTCCTCGACGAGGGCCTCCTCTGAGCAGTTCTTC. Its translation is CASSSSTRASSEQFF.

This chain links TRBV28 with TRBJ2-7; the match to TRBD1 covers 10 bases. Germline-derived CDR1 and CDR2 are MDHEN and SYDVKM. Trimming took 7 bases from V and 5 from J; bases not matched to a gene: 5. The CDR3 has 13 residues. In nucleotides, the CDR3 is TGTGCCAGCACGACAGGGGGCAACAACGAGCAGTACTTC. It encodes CASTTGGNNEQYF.

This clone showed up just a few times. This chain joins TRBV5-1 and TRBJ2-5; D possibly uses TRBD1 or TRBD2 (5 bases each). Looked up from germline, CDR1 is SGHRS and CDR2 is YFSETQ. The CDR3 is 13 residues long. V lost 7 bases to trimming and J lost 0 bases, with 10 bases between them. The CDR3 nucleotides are TGCGCCAGCGGGGACCTGTACCAAGAGACCCAGTACTTC. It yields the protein CASGDLYQETQYF.

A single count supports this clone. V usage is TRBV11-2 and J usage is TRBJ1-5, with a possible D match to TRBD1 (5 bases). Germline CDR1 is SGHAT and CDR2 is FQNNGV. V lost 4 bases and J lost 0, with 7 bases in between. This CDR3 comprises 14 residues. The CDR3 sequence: CASSSGSSNQPQHF. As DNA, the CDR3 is TGTGCCAGCAGCTCAGGGAGTAGCAATCAGCCCCAGCATTTT.

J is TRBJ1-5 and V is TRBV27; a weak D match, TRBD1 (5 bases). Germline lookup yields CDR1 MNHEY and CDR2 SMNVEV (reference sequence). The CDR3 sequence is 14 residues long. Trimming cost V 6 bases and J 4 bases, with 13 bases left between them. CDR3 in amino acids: CASSPGHGNQPQHF. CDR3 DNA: TGTGCCAGCAGCCCCGGACACGGTAATCAGCCCCAGCATTTT.

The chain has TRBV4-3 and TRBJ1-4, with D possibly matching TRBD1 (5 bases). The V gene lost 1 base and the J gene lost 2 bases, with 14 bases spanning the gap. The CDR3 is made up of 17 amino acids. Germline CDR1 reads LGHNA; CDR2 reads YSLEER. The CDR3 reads CASSQVGRGQTNEKLFF. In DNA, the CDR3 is TGCGCCAGCAGCCAAGTTGGAAGGGGTCAGACTAATGAAAAACTGTTTTTT.

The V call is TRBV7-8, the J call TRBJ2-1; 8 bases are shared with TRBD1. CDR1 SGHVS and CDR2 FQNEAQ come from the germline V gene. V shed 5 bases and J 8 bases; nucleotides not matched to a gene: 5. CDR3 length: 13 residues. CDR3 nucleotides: TGTGCCAGCAGCATGGACAGGGTCCATGAGCAGTTCTTC. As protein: CASSMDRVHEQFF.

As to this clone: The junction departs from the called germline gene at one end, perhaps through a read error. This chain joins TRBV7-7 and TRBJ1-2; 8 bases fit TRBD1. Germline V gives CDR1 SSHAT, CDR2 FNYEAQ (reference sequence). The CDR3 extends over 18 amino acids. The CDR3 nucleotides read TGTGCTAGCAGCTTAGCCCAAGCCCGACAGGGGCGGACCTATGGCTACACCTTC. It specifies CASSLAQARQGRTYGYTF.

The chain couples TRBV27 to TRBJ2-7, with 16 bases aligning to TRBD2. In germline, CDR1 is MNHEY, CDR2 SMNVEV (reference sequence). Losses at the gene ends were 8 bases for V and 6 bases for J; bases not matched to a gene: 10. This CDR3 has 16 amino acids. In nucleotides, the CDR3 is TGTGCCAGCGGGACTAGCGGGGGGGCGCTTCTTGGCGAGCAGTACTTC. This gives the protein CASGTSGGALLGEQYF.

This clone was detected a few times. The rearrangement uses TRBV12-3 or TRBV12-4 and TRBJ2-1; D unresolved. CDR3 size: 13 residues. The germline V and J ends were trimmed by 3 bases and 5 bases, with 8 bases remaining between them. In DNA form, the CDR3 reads TGTGCCAGCAGTTTCGAGTCCCACAATGAGCAGTTCTTC. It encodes CASSFESHNEQFF.

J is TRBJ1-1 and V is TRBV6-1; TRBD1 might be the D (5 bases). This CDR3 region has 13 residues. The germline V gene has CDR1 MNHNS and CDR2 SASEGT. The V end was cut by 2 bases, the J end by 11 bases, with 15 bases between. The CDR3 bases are TGTGCCAGCAGTGAAACCCGCGGATCAGGGGCTTTCTTT. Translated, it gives CASSETRGSGAFF.

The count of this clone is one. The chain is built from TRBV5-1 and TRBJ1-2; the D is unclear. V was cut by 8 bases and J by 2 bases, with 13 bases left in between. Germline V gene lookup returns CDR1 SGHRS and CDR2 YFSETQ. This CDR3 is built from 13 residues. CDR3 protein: CARGWLRNYGYTF. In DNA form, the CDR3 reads TGCGCCAGGGGTTGGTTGAGAAACTATGGCTACACCTTC. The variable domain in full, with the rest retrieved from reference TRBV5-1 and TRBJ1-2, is KAGVTQTPRYLIKTRGQQVTLSCSPISGHRSVSWYQQTPGQGLQFLFEYFSETQRNKGNFPGRFSGRQFSNSRSEMNVSTLELGDSALYLCARGWLRNYGYTFGSGTRLTVV.

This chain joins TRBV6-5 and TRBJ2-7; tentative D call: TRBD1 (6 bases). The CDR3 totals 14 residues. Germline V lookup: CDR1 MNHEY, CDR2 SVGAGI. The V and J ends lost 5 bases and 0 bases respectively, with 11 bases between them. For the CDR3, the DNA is TGTGCCAGCAGTCGCACAGGGAGCTCCTACGAGCAGTACTTC. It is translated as CASSRTGSSYEQYF.

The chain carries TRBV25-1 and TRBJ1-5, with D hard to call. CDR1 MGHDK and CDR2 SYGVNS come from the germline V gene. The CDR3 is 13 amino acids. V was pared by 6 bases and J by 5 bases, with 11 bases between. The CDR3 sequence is CASSRELDQPQHF. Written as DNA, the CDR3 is TGTGCCAGCAGCCGGGAGTTGGATCAGCCCCAGCATTTT.

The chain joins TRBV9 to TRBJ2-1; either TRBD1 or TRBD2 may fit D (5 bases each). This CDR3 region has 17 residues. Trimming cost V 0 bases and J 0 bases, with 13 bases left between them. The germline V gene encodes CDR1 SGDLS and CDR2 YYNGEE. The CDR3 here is CASSVDGDPSSYNEQFF. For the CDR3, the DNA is TGTGCCAGCAGCGTAGACGGGGACCCTAGCTCCTACAATGAGCAGTTCTTC.